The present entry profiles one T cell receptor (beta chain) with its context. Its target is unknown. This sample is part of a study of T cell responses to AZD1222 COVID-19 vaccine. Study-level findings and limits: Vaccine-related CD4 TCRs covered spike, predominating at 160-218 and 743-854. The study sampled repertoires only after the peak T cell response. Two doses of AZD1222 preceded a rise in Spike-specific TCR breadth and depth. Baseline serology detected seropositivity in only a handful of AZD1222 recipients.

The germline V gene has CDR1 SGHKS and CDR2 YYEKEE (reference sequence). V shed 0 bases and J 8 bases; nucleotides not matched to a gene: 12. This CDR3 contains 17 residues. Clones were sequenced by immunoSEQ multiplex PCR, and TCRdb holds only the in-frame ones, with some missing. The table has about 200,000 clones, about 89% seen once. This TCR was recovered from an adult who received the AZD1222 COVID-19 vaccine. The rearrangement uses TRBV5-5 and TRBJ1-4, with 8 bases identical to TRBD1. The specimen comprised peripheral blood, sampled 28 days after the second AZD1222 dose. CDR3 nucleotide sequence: TGTGCCAGCAGCTTGGTGGGCAGGGGGCTCGTAGAAGAAAAACTGTTTTTT. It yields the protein CASSLVGRGLVEEKLFF. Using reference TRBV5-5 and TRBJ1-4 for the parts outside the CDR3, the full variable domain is DAGVTQSPTHLIKTRGQQVTLRCSPISGHKSVSWYQQVLGQGPQFIFQYYEKEERGRGNFPDRFSARQFPNYSSELNVNALLLGDSALYLCASSLVGRGLVEEKLFFGSGTQLSVL.